The 30 T cell receptor beta chains below were found in one sample sequenced in a study of blood T cell repertoires in COVID-19. The assay was immunoSEQ multiplex PCR, and TCRdb's table has in-frame clones only and misses some. The table lists 180,000 or so clones, around 82% of them singletons. Material: peripheral blood. The receptor source for this set is a man aged 60 to 69 who had recovered from COVID-19.

The CDR3 bases are TGTGCCAGCAGTTACTCGAACGGGGTCCAGCCCCAGCATTTT. Its translation: CASSYSNGVQPQHF. This chain links TRBV6-5 with TRBJ1-5, with no clear D. The CDR3 covers 14 residues. The V gene lost 0 bases and the J gene lost 7 bases, with 10 bases spanning the gap. In germline, CDR1 is MNHEY, CDR2 SVGAGI.

The V gene is TRBV5-6, the J gene TRBJ1-1; D possibly corresponds to TRBD1 (5 bases). The ends were cut back, 1 base at V and 11 bases at J, with 15 bases in the middle. Germline V lookup: CDR1 SGHDT, CDR2 YYEEEE. This CDR3 is 13 amino acids long. CDR3 loop: CASSLLFQGTAFF. The DNA for the CDR3 is TGTGCCAGCAGCTTGTTGTTCCAGGGTACCGCTTTCTTT.

The V and J genes are TRBV30 and TRBJ2-5; the D gene is possibly TRBD1 (6 bases). The CDR3 loop spans 16 amino acids. V was pared by 0 bases and J by 3 bases, with 17 bases between. The germline V gene has CDR1 GTSNPN and CDR2 SVGIG (reference sequence). The CDR3 spells CAWSVERQVKEETQYF. The DNA of the CDR3 is TGTGCCTGGAGTGTCGAAAGACAGGTGAAAGAAGAGACCCAGTACTTC.

J is TRBJ2-7 and V is TRBV2, with D possibly being TRBD2 (5 bases). Per germline, CDR1 SNHLY and CDR2 FYNNEI. The ends were cut back, 1 base at V and 0 bases at J, with 10 bases in the middle. The CDR3 sequence is 15 residues long. CDR3 loop: CASSEGELSSYEQYF. CDR3 bases: TGTGCCAGCAGTGAAGGGGAGCTGAGCTCCTACGAGCAGTACTTC.

There are a few counts of this clone. V and J are TRBV7-2 and TRBJ2-2; 9 bases fit TRBD2. Germline V gene sequence: CDR1 SGHTA, CDR2 FQGNSA. Losses at the gene ends were 3 bases for V and 3 bases for J; bases not matched to a gene: 2. The length of the CDR3 is 15 residues. CDR3 residues: CASSFTSGYTGELFF. For the CDR3, the DNA is TGTGCCAGCAGCTTCACTAGCGGGTACACCGGGGAGCTGTTTTTT. Looking up the rest from reference TRBV7-2 and TRBJ2-2 gives the full variable domain: GAGVSQSPSNKVTEKGKDVELRCDPISGHTALYWYRQSLGQGLEFLIYFQGNSAPDKSGLPSDRFSAERTGGSVSTLTIQRTQQEDSAVYLCASSFTSGYTGELFFGEGSRLTVL.

The genes are TRBV25-1 and TRBJ2-7, with a possible D match to TRBD1 (6 bases). Trimming took off 5 bases at V and 2 bases at J, with 13 bases between the two ends. The CDR3 is 14 residues long. Germline CDR1 and CDR2: MGHDK and SYGVNS. CDR3 sequence reads: CASSRLGAPYEQYF. The CDR3 coding sequence is TGTGCCAGCAGTCGTTTGGGGGCCCCCTACGAGCAGTACTTC.

The V call is TRBV4-2, the J call TRBJ2-2, with TRBD1 matching over 9 bases. The V gene end was trimmed by 0 bases and the J gene end by 6 bases; junction bases not matched to a gene: 2. The CDR3 extends over 15 amino acids. The germline V gene encodes CDR1 LGHNA and CDR2 YNFKEQ. CDR3 in DNA: TGTGCCAGCAGCCAAGATGACAGGGGGGCCGGGGAGCTGTTTTTT. It is translated as CASSQDDRGAGELFF.

The chain is built from TRBV5-3 and TRBJ1-1, with 9 bases that match TRBD1. TRBV5-3 is assigned to the ORF class and has an uncertain function. V lost 9 bases and J lost 1; bases outside the gene matches: 10. This CDR3 has 15 amino acids. In DNA, the CDR3 is TGTGCCATCCACCTGCCGGGACAGGGGAACACTGAAGCTTTCTTT. The encoded protein is CAIHLPGQGNTEAFF.

The rearrangement joins TRBV7-3 to TRBJ2-4; 9 bases line up with TRBD1. The junction had 5 bases not matched to a gene; V was cut back by 0 bases and J by 2 bases. Germline CDR1 is SGHTA and CDR2 is FQGTGA. The CDR3 has 17 residues. This CDR3 is CASSLTGQGISKNIQYF. The DNA for the CDR3 is TGTGCCAGCAGCTTAACAGGACAGGGGATCTCCAAAAACATTCAGTACTTC.

The chain carries TRBV6-2 or TRBV6-3 and TRBJ1-2; D is undetermined. Deletions cut 3 bases from V and 4 bases from J, with 9 bases between. The CDR3 consists of 13 residues. The germline CDR1 and CDR2 sequences are MNHEY and SVGEGT. The CDR3 nucleotides are TGTGCCAGCAGTTATCGGTCAACCTATGGCTACACCTTC. Protein: CASSYRSTYGYTF.

CDR3 sequence (DNA): TGCAGCGTCGGAGGTCTTCTAAATGGCTACACCTTC. Translated: CSVGGLLNGYTF. J is TRBJ1-2 and V is TRBV29-1; D is unresolved. This CDR3 comprises 12 residues. Trimming stripped 6 bases from V and 6 bases from J, with 14 bases between. Germline assignment: CDR1 SQVTM and CDR2 ANQGSEA.

The rearrangement joins TRBV10-3 to TRBJ1-3; TRBD1 might be the D (6 bases). The CDR3 is 15 amino acids. The germline V and J ends were trimmed by 7 bases and 6 bases, with 19 bases remaining between them. From germline, CDR1 is ENHRY and CDR2 SYGVKD. CDR3 sequence: CAITPGTIPVNTIYF. The CDR3, as DNA: TGTGCCATCACTCCCGGGACAATACCGGTAAACACCATATATTTT.

J is TRBJ2-2 and V is TRBV24-1; D is unresolved. This CDR3 is 14 amino acids long. Germline loops: CDR1 KGHDR, CDR2 SFDVKD. The V end was cut by 7 bases, the J end by 2 bases, with 10 bases between. CDR3 region: CATSSADNTGELFF. As DNA, the CDR3 is TGTGCCACCAGCTCGGCGGATAACACCGGGGAGCTGTTTTTT.

The V gene is TRBV7-2, the J gene TRBJ2-3; 8 bases map to TRBD2. The J segment lost 2 bases and the V segment lost 4 bases, leaving 8 bases of the junction unmatched. CDR3 length equals 16 residues. Germline V gene sequence: CDR1 SGHTA, CDR2 FQGNSA. CDR3 in DNA: TGTGCCAGCAGCTCTACTAGCGGCGGAGCCACAGATACGCAGTATTTT. Protein sequence: CASSSTSGGATDTQYF.

The chain combines TRBV7-6 with TRBJ2-2, with 9 positions matching TRBD2. With V trimmed by 1 base and J by 9 bases, 9 bases remained unmatched. This CDR3 has 16 residues. In germline, CDR1 is SGHVS, CDR2 FNYEAQ. The CDR3 sequence: CASSLGRGGAVRELFF. CDR3 in DNA: TGTGCCAGCAGCTTAGGGCGCGGGGGGGCCGTGCGGGAGCTGTTTTTT.

The V gene is TRBV6-2 or TRBV6-3, the J gene TRBJ1-1, with D tentatively TRBD1 (5 bases). CDR1 MNHEY and CDR2 SVGEGT come from the germline V gene. V lost 6 bases, J lost 3 bases, and 20 bases lay in between. The CDR3 runs to 16 residues. CDR3 sequence (DNA): TGTGCCAGCAGCCCTAATTATAGGGGACTCGACACTGAAGCTTTCTTT. Its protein is CASSPNYRGLDTEAFF.

The J gene is TRBJ2-2, the V gene TRBV27; D is possibly TRBD1 (6 bases). The length of the CDR3 is 15 residues. Trimming pared 7 bases from V and 7 bases from J, leaving 19 bases between. Germline V gene lookup returns CDR1 MNHEY and CDR2 SMNVEV (reference sequence). As DNA, the CDR3 is TGTGCCAGCACCCCCGGACAGAGAAGGGGCGGGGAGCTGTTTTTT. Translated: CASTPGQRRGGELFF.

The J gene is TRBJ2-1, the V gene TRBV10-3; 11 positions match TRBD2. The CDR3 runs to 15 residues. Trimming removed 6 bases from V and 6 bases from J; junction bases left unmatched: 7. The germline V gene has CDR1 ENHRY and CDR2 SYGVKD. CDR3 region: CAISHPTSGGNEQFF. In DNA form, the CDR3 reads TGTGCCATCAGCCATCCCACTAGCGGGGGCAATGAGCAGTTCTTC.

The chain uses TRBV6-2 or TRBV6-3 and TRBJ1-5; the D gene is possibly TRBD1 (5 bases). Trimming shortened V by 0 bases and J by 3 bases, and 21 bases separated the two germline ends. Germline assignment: CDR1 MNHEY and CDR2 SVGEGT. The CDR3 is made up of 19 amino acids. The chain's CDR3 is CASSYSMAAGRSVNQPQHF. The CDR3 DNA reads as TGTGCCAGCAGTTACTCGATGGCGGCGGGACGGAGCGTCAATCAGCCCCAGCATTTT.

This clone was seen just once. The rearrangement uses TRBV5-6 and TRBJ1-3, with a tentative D call TRBD1 (6 bases). Trimming cost V 1 base and J 4 bases, with 12 bases left between them. The CDR3 loop spans 15 amino acids. Per germline, CDR1 SGHDT and CDR2 YYEEEE. Written as DNA, the CDR3 is TGTGCCAGCAGCTTGACGACAGGCTACGGAAACACCATATATTTT. This encodes CASSLTTGYGNTIYF.

This sequence joins TRBV7-9 and TRBJ1-1; 10 bases map to TRBD1. Trimming took 2 bases from V and 5 from J; bases not matched to a gene: 5. Germline CDR1 SEHNR, CDR2 FQNEAQ (reference sequence). The CDR3 spans 15 residues. CDR3 DNA sequence: TGTGCCAGCAGCTTATTTGGACAGGGGGGAACTGAAGCTTTCTTT. This codes for CASSLFGQGGTEAFF.

In this sample, this clone turned up a few times. This chain connects TRBV7-6 to TRBJ1-3; possibly TRBD1 for D (6 bases). The germline V gene has CDR1 SGHVS and CDR2 FNYEAQ. The CDR3 sequence is 16 residues long. The V gene lost 6 bases and the J gene lost 4 bases, with 19 bases spanning the gap. The CDR3 reads CASSVSMGAPGNTIYF. The DNA for the CDR3 is TGTGCCAGCAGTGTTTCGATGGGGGCGCCAGGAAACACCATATATTTT.

The chain recombines TRBV19 with TRBJ2-2; the D gene is possibly TRBD1 (6 bases). Germline CDR1 reads LNHDA; CDR2 reads SQIVND (reference sequence). V lost 3 bases, J lost 3 bases, and 14 bases lay in between. The CDR3 contains 16 residues. CDR3 loop: CASSIPSTGYTGELFF. The CDR3, as DNA: TGTGCCAGTAGTATCCCCTCGACAGGATACACCGGGGAGCTGTTTTTT.

The rearrangement links TRBV19 to TRBJ2-3; no clear D. CDR1 and CDR2 (germline): LNHDA, SQIVND (reference sequence). The CDR3 runs 14 residues. The germline V and J ends were trimmed by 8 bases and 3 bases, with 15 bases remaining between them. The CDR3 loop reads CASGASRSTDTQYF. In DNA, the CDR3 is TGTGCCAGTGGCGCCTCGCGGAGTACAGATACGCAGTATTTT.

The sample holds one count of this clone. The V and J genes are TRBV19 and TRBJ2-3; 7 bases are shared with TRBD2. V was clipped by 7 bases and J by 3 bases; unmatched bases: 25. The CDR3 is 20 amino acids. In germline, CDR1 is LNHDA, CDR2 SQIVND (reference sequence). The CDR3 loop is CASTNLRASGITRDTDTQYF. CDR3 sequence (DNA): TGTGCCAGTACCAATTTGAGGGCTAGCGGTATCACCCGGGATACAGATACGCAGTATTTT. Combining the CDR3 with reference TRBV19 and TRBJ2-3 gives the whole variable domain DGGITQSPKYLFRKEGQNVTLSCEQNLNHDAMYWYRQDPGQGLRLIYYSQIVNDFQKGDIAEGYSVSREKKESFPLTVTSAQKNPTAFYLCASTNLRASGITRDTDTQYFGPGTRLTVL.

This clone appeared many times. V gene TRBV5-1 combines with J gene TRBJ2-7; 14 bases map to TRBD2. This CDR3 is 15 amino acids long. Trimming cost V 6 bases and J 7 bases; bases outside gene matches: 9. Germline V gives CDR1 SGHRS, CDR2 YFSETQ. CDR3 in amino acids: CASTWSGLAGEEQYF. The CDR3 DNA reads TGCGCCAGCACATGGTCGGGACTAGCGGGGGAAGAGCAGTACTTC.

This chain links TRBV7-9 with TRBJ2-3; 12 bases line up with TRBD2. The CDR3 consists of 15 residues. Germline values: CDR1 SEHNR, CDR2 FQNEAQ (reference sequence). J gave up 6 bases and V 6 bases, and 7 bases lay outside the gene matches. CDR3 in amino acids: CASRYLAGGPDTQYF. In DNA form, the CDR3 reads TGTGCCAGCAGATATCTAGCGGGGGGGCCGGATACGCAGTATTTT.

The genes are TRBV6-6 and TRBJ2-5; D not certain. This CDR3 spans 14 amino acids. Deletions cut 5 bases from V and 3 bases from J, with 13 bases between. CDR1 and CDR2 (germline): MNHNY, SVGAGI (reference sequence). Written as DNA, the CDR3 is TGTGCCAGCAGTCGATTAAGCTTTAAAGAGACCCAGTACTTC. This translates into CASSRLSFKETQYF.

This chain uses TRBV10-3 with TRBJ2-3, with D maybe TRBD1 (5 bases). V gave up 6 bases and J gave up 5 bases, with 12 bases separating them. The CDR3 is 13 amino acids. Per germline, CDR1 ENHRY and CDR2 SYGVKD. CDR3 nucleotide sequence: TGTGCCATCAGCCAGGGATCCCAAGATACGCAGTATTTT. Protein product: CAISQGSQDTQYF.

The chain recombines TRBV7-2 with TRBJ1-5; no definite D call. V was clipped by 2 bases and J by 0 bases, with 5 bases between them. CDR3 size: 14 residues. Germline V gene sequence: CDR1 SGHTA, CDR2 FQGNSA. CDR3 nucleotide sequence: TGTGCCAGCAGCTTAACAGATAGCAATCAGCCCCAGCATTTT. It codes for CASSLTDSNQPQHF.